The 3 T cell receptor beta chains below all came from one sample that was sequenced in a study of OX40 agonist ivuxolimab in advanced cancers. Assay used: immunoSEQ multiplex PCR; TCRdb lists only in-frame clones, some missing. The sample carries under 70,000 clones, 75% to 90% recorded once. Sequencing was performed on CD4+ or CD8+ T cells sorted from blood, taken in a trial of the OX40 agonist ivuxolimab. These receptors were obtained from an adult with an advanced solid tumor such as melanoma, head and neck, liver or kidney cancer.

The V gene is TRBV5-1, the J gene TRBJ2-7; 7 bases map to TRBD1. The CDR3 runs to 14 residues. With V trimmed by 4 bases and J by 2 bases, 6 bases remained unmatched. Germline CDR1 and CDR2: SGHRS and YFSETQ. CDR3 sequence reads: CASSTLQGTYEQYF. In DNA form, the CDR3 reads TGCGCCAGCAGCACGTTACAGGGGACCTACGAGCAGTACTTC.

This clone showed up just once. The chain carries TRBV7-3 and TRBJ2-4; possibly TRBD1 or TRBD2 for D (5 bases each). V lost 5 bases, J lost 5 bases, and 13 bases lay in between. The germline CDR1 and CDR2 sequences are SGHTA and FQGTGA. The CDR3 extends over 14 amino acids. The CDR3 loop is CASSTGAGENIQYF. CDR3 nucleotide sequence: TGTGCCAGCAGCACCGGGGCGGGCGAAAACATTCAGTACTTC.

This clone was detected only once. The chain has TRBV7-6 and TRBJ2-1, with 7 bases that match TRBD2. The CDR3 runs 17 residues. Unmatched junction bases numbered 9, after V lost 2 bases and J lost 2 bases. Germline CDR1 and CDR2: SGHVS and FNYEAQ. The CDR3 reads CASSLFVGAGAYNEQFF. The CDR3 coding sequence is TGTGCCAGCAGCTTATTTGTTGGGGCGGGGGCCTACAATGAGCAGTTCTTC. Variable domain in full (rest from reference TRBV7-6 and TRBJ2-1): GAGVSQSPRYKVTKRGQDVALRCDPISGHVSLYWYRQALGQGPEFLTYFNYEAQQDKSGLPNDRFSAERPEGSISTLTIQRTEQRDSAMYRCASSLFVGAGAYNEQFFGPGTRLTVL.